What follows is one TCR beta chain and its context. The sample originates from a study of blood T cell repertoires in COVID-19. About the study: Donors in the United States, Italy and Spain gave samples during acute or convalescent COVID-19. T cells, B-cell-depleted T cells, or PBMCs supplied cDNA or gDNA.

In the original workflow: Quantification of nucleated cells was approximated via reference gene primer amplification. Method: immunoSEQ multiplex PCR; TCRdb's copy keeps in-frame clones and lacks some. The DNA gave D and trimming, while V, J and clone size come from that table. The sample records 210,000 or so clones, just over 90% being singletons. Trimming took 2 bases from V and 4 from J; bases not matched to a gene: 3. Germline V gene lookup returns CDR1 ENHRY and CDR2 SYGVKD. CDR3 size: 14 residues. V usage is TRBV10-3 and J usage is TRBJ2-3; 7 nucleotides align to TRBD2. Sequencing input: peripheral blood. The clonotype comes from a man aged 25-45 years with acute or convalescent COVID-19. The CDR3 DNA reads as TGTGCCATCAGTGAGGGGGGAGGGCCAGATACGCAGTATTTT. As protein: CAISEGGGPDTQYF.